Each of the 2 T cell receptor beta chains below was sequenced from the same sample in a study of OX40 agonist ivuxolimab in advanced cancers. Method: immunoSEQ multiplex PCR; TCRdb's copy keeps in-frame clones and lacks some. The repertoire has 80,000 to 100,000 clones, about 88% of them found once; the top ten carry more than 0.8%. The material was CD4+ or CD8+ T cells sorted from blood, obtained in a trial of the OX40 agonist ivuxolimab. The origin of the receptors is an adult with an advanced solid tumor such as melanoma, head and neck, liver or kidney cancer.

The chain joins TRBV27 to TRBJ2-6; D gene uncertain. Germline V gene data show CDR1 as MNHEY and CDR2 as SMNVEV (reference sequence). The CDR3 covers 13 residues. The V gene lost 7 bases and the J gene lost 3 bases, with 7 bases spanning the gap. CDR3 nucleotide sequence: TGTGCCAGCAAATTGATTGGGGCCAACGTCCTGACTTTC. Amino acids: CASKLIGANVLTF.

Many counts were recorded for this clone. The gene calls are TRBV4-3 and TRBJ1-2; D might be TRBD1 (6 bases). V shed 4 bases and J shed 0 bases, with 12 bases lying between them. The CDR3 totals 15 residues. CDR1 LGHNA and CDR2 YSLEER come from the germline V gene. Here the CDR3 DNA reads TGCGCCAGCAGCCCTCGGACAGAGACTAACTATGGCTACACCTTC. Amino acid sequence: CASSPRTETNYGYTF.